The rows below give T cell receptor beta chains drawn from one sample of a study of T cells in Graves' hyperthyroidism and ophthalmopathy. TCRdb fed the multiplex PCR reads into MiXCR, producing one record per CDR3 protein. Here the sample spans hundreds of thousands of distinct CDR3 sequences, over 12% being singletons. Specimen: blood. These receptors were obtained from a man in his late teens or twenties with Graves' ophthalmopathy. CDR3s include the opening cysteine and the closing phenylalanine or tryptophan. The order of the fields is J gene, clone size, D gene, V gene, CDR3 DNA, CDR3 protein. A D gene is named only where the DNA matches it firmly. Clone size is stated in some rows and not others, as once, few, many or a class when expanded.

>TRBJ2-1|-|-|TRBV5-4
TGTGCCAGCGGCGGTTCAGGCGAGCAGTTCTTC
CASGGSGEQFF
>TRBJ1-2|many|-|TRBV3-1
TGTGCCAGCAGCCCCCCACAGGCTAACTATGGCTACACCTTC
CASSPPQANYGYTF
>TRBJ2-3|-|-|TRBV10-3
TGTGCCATCAGTGAGTCCCCAGGCACAGATACGCAGTATTTT
CAISESPGTDTQYF
>TRBJ2-3|many|-|TRBV2
TGTGCCAGCAGTGAAGGTGGCGGGTGGGGGCGCACAGATACGCAGTATTTT
CASSEGGGWGRTDTQYF
>TRBJ2-1|many|TRBD1|TRBV20-1
TGCAGTGCCGACACAGGGGGCGCCTACAATGAGCAGTTCTTC
CSADTGGAYNEQFF
>TRBJ2-7|few|-|TRBV5-1
TGCGCCAGCAGCTTCAGCGGGACAGGATTATACGAGCAGTACTTC
CASSFSGTGLYEQYF
>TRBJ2-3|many|TRBD1|TRBV20-1
TGCAGTGCCTTGGGGACAGGTATTCCCACAGATACGCAGTATTTT
CSALGTGIPTDTQYF
>TRBJ2-4|many|-|TRBV12-3/TRBV12-4
TGTGCCAGCAGTTTTGTGGGGGCCGACGGTGCCAAAAACATTCAGTACTTC
CASSFVGADGAKNIQYF
>TRBJ1-3|-|TRBD1|TRBV30
TGTGCCCGGAGCTTGACAGGGGATTGGTTTGGAAACACCATATATTTT
CARSLTGDWFGNTIYF
>TRBJ1-2|few|TRBD1|TRBV12-3/TRBV12-4
TGTGCCAGCAGTTTAGCTCGGACAGGGGGCTGGGGCTACACCTTC
CASSLARTGGWGYTF
>TRBJ2-2|-|-|TRBV10-1
TGCGCCAGCAGACCCGGACAGACCGGGGAGCTGTTTTTT
CASRPGQTGELFF
>TRBJ2-7|many|TRBD2|TRBV13
TGTGCCAGCGGGACAAGGGCGGGGGGGAACGAGCAGTACTTC
CASGTRAGGNEQYF
>TRBJ1-4|few|-|TRBV20-1
TGCAGTGTTTACAGGTCCGCAAAACTGTTTTTT
CSVYRSAKLFF
>TRBJ2-7|many|TRBD2|TRBV7-2
TGTGCCAGCAGCCCTACTGGCGGGGGGGCTTACGAGCAGTACTTC
CASSPTGGGAYEQYF
>TRBJ2-3|-|-|TRBV10-3
TGTGCCATCAGTGTGGCAGGGGAAGATACGCAGTATTTT
CAISVAGEDTQYF
>TRBJ1-2|many|TRBD1|TRBV6-1
TGTGCCAGTCAACCGGACAGGGTGGACTATGGCTACACCTTC
CASQPDRVDYGYTF
>TRBJ1-2|-|TRBD1|TRBV6-1
TGTGCCAGCAGTCCAAGCCTGGGGAAACAGGGGGCGCGTGGCTACACCTTC
CASSPSLGKQGARGYTF
>TRBJ1-1|-|TRBD1|TRBV12-5
TGTGCTAGTGGCCCTGGTGGACAGGGTCCTTCATGGAACACTGAAGCTTTCTTT
CASGPGGQGPSWNTEAFF
>TRBJ1-3|few|-|TRBV13
TGTGCCAGCAGCTCTTATACGAGGTGGAGCGAAAACACCATATATTTT
CASSSYTRWSENTIYF
>TRBJ2-2|-|TRBD2|TRBV19
TGTGCCACCACACCCCTCGGCGCCAGCGGGGGCGGGGGGGAGCTGTTTTTT
CATTPLGASGGGGELFF
>TRBJ2-3|many|TRBD2|TRBV5-1
TGCGCCAGCAGCTTGGGGGCCAGCGGGGGCCTCGCGGATACGCAGTATTTT
CASSLGASGGLADTQYF
>TRBJ2-1|many|-|TRBV5-1
TGCGCCAGCAGTTTTGATGGGATAGGCGATGAGCAGTTCTTC
CASSFDGIGDEQFF
>TRBJ2-5|-|TRBD2|TRBV20-1
TGCAGTGCCAGCCCTAGCGGGATAGAGACCCAGTACTTC
CSASPSGIETQYF
>TRBJ1-1|-|-|TRBV12-3/TRBV12-4
TGTGCCAGCAGTTATAGTGGTCGAGGGAGGGTTTGGACTGAAGCTTTCTTT
CASSYSGRGRVWTEAFF
>TRBJ1-1|many|-|TRBV6-1
TGTGCCAGCAGACCGGACCACATGACTGAAGCTTTCTTT
CASRPDHMTEAFF
>TRBJ1-2|many|TRBD1|TRBV12-3/TRBV12-4
TGTGCCAGCGCCTCCAGCGCATGGACAGGATCCTTTGACTATGGCTACACCTTC
CASASSAWTGSFDYGYTF
>TRBJ2-5|-|-|TRBV6-1
TGTGCCGGTGCTCGGATGGGAGAGACCCAGTACTTC
CAGARMGETQYF
>TRBJ1-5|-|-|TRBV25-1
TGTGCCAGCAGTCCATGGACAGAATATAGCAATCAGCCCCAGCATTTT
CASSPWTEYSNQPQHF
>TRBJ2-2|many|TRBD2|TRBV11-2
TGTGCCAGCAGCTTAGGGCCTGGGCTAGCGGGGGACACCGGGGAGCTGTTTTTT
CASSLGPGLAGDTGELFF
>TRBJ2-5|-|TRBD1|TRBV25-1
TGTGCCAGCAGTGAATGGGATCTTGGAGGGACAGGGGGCTTTGAGACCCAGTACTTC
CASSEWDLGGTGGFETQYF
>TRBJ1-5|many|-|TRBV20-1
TGCAGTGCTAAGGAGAATCAGCCCCAGCATTTT
CSAKENQPQHF
>TRBJ2-1|many|TRBD1|TRBV5-1
TGCGCCAGCAGCTGGATACCGGGACAGGGTTACAATGAGCAGTTCTTC
CASSWIPGQGYNEQFF
>TRBJ2-2|many|-|TRBV7-9
TGTGCCAGCAGCTTAGCCTCCAGGGCTATCGCCGGGGAGCTGTTTTTT
CASSLASRAIAGELFF
>TRBJ2-3|many|TRBD1|TRBV11-3
TGTGCCAGCAGAAAAACAGGGGGAGATACGCAGTATTTT
CASRKTGGDTQYF
>TRBJ1-1|many|-|TRBV18
TGTGCCAGCTCCGGGACAAAGGGAGGCACTGAAGCTTTCTTT
CASSGTKGGTEAFF
>TRBJ2-5|many|TRBD2|TRBV2
TGTGCCAGCGTAGGGACTAGCCAAGAGACCCAGTACTTC
CASVGTSQETQYF
>TRBJ2-2|-|TRBD2|TRBV6-1
TGTGCCAGCAGTTACACCCTACTAGCGTCGAACACCGGGGAGCTGTTTTTT
CASSYTLLASNTGELFF
>TRBJ2-3|few|-|TRBV9
TGTGCCAGCAGCGTAGGGACTAAGAACACAGATACGCAGTATTTT
CASSVGTKNTDTQYF
>TRBJ1-6|-|-|TRBV27
TGTGCCAGTAAGGAGGGGAACAATTCACCCCTCCACTTT
CASKEGNNSPLHF